The 7 T cell receptor beta chains below all came from one sample that was sequenced in a study of shared clonotypes between healthy human individuals. The protocol was immunoSEQ multiplex PCR, while the TCRdb copy is restricted to in-frame clones and leaves out a portion. Of some 680,000 clones listed, about 80% are singletons. The sequenced material came from memory CD4+ T cells sorted from blood. Subset in this sample: CD45RA-negative fraction. These receptors were collected from a woman younger than 45 in good health.

J is TRBJ1-6 and V is TRBV27; D unclear. V was trimmed by 3 bases and J by 7 bases, leaving 10 bases between them. Germline CDR1 reads MNHEY; CDR2 reads SMNVEV (reference sequence). There are 14 residues in the CDR3. As DNA, the CDR3 is TGTGCCAGCAGTTTTTTAGAGAACAATTCACCCCTCCACTTT. Residues: CASSFLENNSPLHF.

The rearrangement joins TRBV2 to TRBJ1-5; the D gene is possibly TRBD1 (6 bases). This CDR3 has 13 residues. Germline loops: CDR1 SNHLY, CDR2 FYNNEI. V lost 7 bases and J lost 3, with 10 bases in between. The CDR3 bases are TGTGCCAGCATAAGGGACATCAATCAGCCCCAGCATTTT. This sequence encodes CASIRDINQPQHF.

This chain links TRBV29-1 with TRBJ1-3, with D perhaps matching TRBD1 (6 bases). This CDR3 comprises 14 residues. V dropped 4 bases and J dropped 2 bases, with 12 bases sitting between them. CDR1 and CDR2 (germline): SQVTM, ANQGSEA. The CDR3: CSVGSQGTGNTIYF. The DNA of the CDR3 is TGCAGCGTTGGGTCACAGGGAACTGGAAACACCATATATTTT.

The CDR3 DNA sequence: TGCGCCAGCAGCCCGTCGGGACTAGCGGGCACAGATACGCAGTATTTT. This encodes CASSPSGLAGTDTQYF. This sequence joins TRBV4-1 and TRBJ2-3; 11 bases are a match to TRBD2. Germline assignment: CDR1 MGHRA and CDR2 YSYEKL. CDR3 length: 16 amino acids. Unmatched junction bases numbered 4, after V lost 4 bases and J lost 1 base.

V usage is TRBV5-1 and J usage is TRBJ1-2; D is unclear. The germline V gene has CDR1 SGHRS and CDR2 YFSETQ. CDR3 length: 15 amino acids. Trimming removed 1 base at V and 5 bases at J, with 15 bases between. CDR3 loop: CASSLWAGVQYGYTF. The DNA for the CDR3 is TGCGCCAGCAGCTTGTGGGCGGGCGTTCAGTATGGCTACACCTTC.

The chain recombines TRBV25-1 with TRBJ2-5, with D possibly being TRBD1 or TRBD2 (5 bases each). CDR1 is MGHDK and CDR2 is SYGVNS in the germline V gene. The ends were cut back, 4 bases at V and 5 bases at J, with 14 bases in the middle. The CDR3 has 14 residues. CDR3 in amino acids: CASSASGPAETQYF. Here the CDR3 DNA reads TGTGCCAGCAGTGCCTCGGGGCCGGCGGAGACCCAGTACTTC.

V is TRBV29-1 and J is TRBJ2-7; 7 bases are shared with TRBD1. Per germline, CDR1 SQVTM and CDR2 ANQGSEA. Trimming removed 0 bases from V and 8 bases from J; junction bases left unmatched: 4. CDR3 length: 12 amino acids. The CDR3 loop is CSVEETGLKQYF. DNA of the CDR3: TGCAGCGTTGAAGAGACAGGGCTAAAGCAGTACTTC.